A single sample is the source of the 19 T cell receptor beta chains below, sequenced in a study of cytomegalovirus exposure and HLA in healthy donors. Amplification used 60 Vbeta primers and 13 Jbeta primers. Only in-frame clones appear in the TCRdb table, and some are missing; sequencing was by immunoSEQ multiplex PCR. The sample carries around 190,000 clones, about 77% recorded once. Specimen: PBMCs. These receptors all stem from a man aged 30 to 45 in good health and CMV-seropositive.

J is TRBJ2-3 and V is TRBV30, with 9 bases aligning to TRBD1. The germline gives CDR1 GTSNPN, CDR2 SVGIG (reference sequence). The CDR3 covers 12 residues. J was trimmed by 6 bases and V by 3 bases; bases with no gene match: 1. The CDR3, as DNA: TGTGCCTGGAGAGGGACAGGGGATACGCAGTATTTT. It specifies CAWRGTGDTQYF.

The chain is built from TRBV7-2 and TRBJ2-3, with 9 nucleotides matching TRBD1. This CDR3 contains 15 residues. CDR1 is SGHTA, CDR2 FQGNSA, per germline. After removal of 4 bases from V and 4 bases from J, the junction contained 6 bases not matched to a gene. CDR3 nucleotide sequence: TGTGCCAGCAGCTCCCGGGACAGGGTCCCAGATACGCAGTATTTT. It specifies CASSSRDRVPDTQYF.

This rearrangement joins TRBV11-2 to TRBJ1-1, with TRBD1 identical over 7 bases. The CDR3 is made up of 13 amino acids. The V and J ends lost 3 bases and 5 bases, in that order; junction bases with no gene match: 3. The germline gives CDR1 SGHAT, CDR2 FQNNGV. CDR3: CASSFTGETEAFF. The CDR3 DNA follows: TGTGCCAGCAGCTTTACAGGGGAAACTGAAGCTTTCTTT.

V usage is TRBV4-3 and J usage is TRBJ2-1, with 7 positions matching TRBD2. The CDR3 extends over 17 amino acids. After removal of 0 bases from V and 4 bases from J, the junction contained 9 bases not matched to a gene. CDR1 and CDR2 from the germline V gene are LGHNA and YSLEER. The CDR3 DNA sequence: TGCGCCAGCAGCCAAGAGCCGGAGGCTAGCGGATACAATGAGCAGTTCTTC. Protein: CASSQEPEASGYNEQFF.

This sequence joins TRBV7-9 and TRBJ2-2; 11 nucleotides agree with TRBD1. V was clipped by 5 bases and J by 4 bases; unmatched bases: 6. The V gene's germline CDR1 is SEHNR and CDR2 FQNEAQ (reference sequence). There are 16 residues in the CDR3. This CDR3 is CASSGFGTGGTGELFF. In nucleotides, the CDR3 is TGTGCCAGCAGCGGCTTCGGGACAGGGGGCACCGGGGAGCTGTTTTTT.

V usage is TRBV4-2 and J usage is TRBJ2-5, with TRBD2 matching over 7 bases. V dropped 1 base and J dropped 1; count of bases not matched to a gene: 0. The CDR3 extends over 14 amino acids. Germline CDR1 reads LGHNA; CDR2 reads YNFKEQ. Here the CDR3 DNA reads TGTGCCAGCAGCCAAGCTAGCGGCCAAGAGACCCAGTACTTC. This encodes CASSQASGQETQYF.

This clone appeared a few times. V gene TRBV5-1 combines with J gene TRBJ2-3, with 8 bases aligning to TRBD1. The CDR3 has 14 residues. CDR1 SGHRS and CDR2 YFSETQ come from the germline V gene. The ends lost 4 bases at V and 1 base at J; junction bases unmatched: 2. The chain's CDR3 is CASSPDRGTDTQYF. The CDR3 DNA sequence: TGCGCCAGCAGCCCGGACAGGGGCACAGATACGCAGTATTTT.

The V gene is TRBV6-5, the J gene TRBJ2-1, with D hard to call. V was trimmed by 0 bases and J by 6 bases, leaving 12 bases between them. CDR1 and CDR2 from the germline V gene are MNHEY and SVGAGI. This CDR3 has 15 amino acids. The CDR3 DNA is TGTGCCAGCAGTTACTCGGGCGTCGAACCCAATGAGCAGTTCTTC. Translated, it gives CASSYSGVEPNEQFF.

The chain employs TRBV6-1 and TRBJ2-3, with TRBD1 matching over 9 bases. The J segment lost 1 base and the V segment lost 4 bases, leaving 18 bases of the junction unmatched. Germline CDR1 is MNHNS and CDR2 is SASEGT. This CDR3 is built from 20 residues. CDR3 sequence (DNA): TGTGCCAGCAGTGGACGACAGGGGGACCGCGAAGAGGGACGCACAGATACGCAGTATTTT. This gives the protein CASSGRQGDREEGRTDTQYF.

The CDR3 sequence: CASSQQGSGGNQPQHF. The CDR3 nucleotides are TGTGCCAGCAGTCAACAGGGGTCAGGTGGCAATCAGCCCCAGCATTTT. The J gene is TRBJ1-5, the V gene TRBV25-1; 7 bases agree with TRBD1. Trimming cost V 5 bases and J 2 bases; bases outside gene matches: 9. CDR1 MGHDK and CDR2 SYGVNS come from the germline V gene. This CDR3 spans 16 amino acids.

This clone was seen only once. This rearrangement joins TRBV19 to TRBJ2-5; tentative D call: TRBD2 (5 bases). Germline assignment: CDR1 LNHDA and CDR2 SQIVND (reference sequence). Trimming took 11 bases from V and 5 from J, leaving 12 bases between them. This CDR3 has 11 amino acids. The CDR3 is CAAGERETQYF. The CDR3 bases are TGTGCCGCTGGGGAGCGCGAGACCCAGTACTTC.

There are a few counts of this clone. The chain couples TRBV6-6 to TRBJ1-5; D not certain. The CDR3 consists of 14 residues. V was pared by 2 bases and J by 7 bases, with 12 bases between. Germline V gene data show CDR1 as MNHNY and CDR2 as SVGAGI (reference sequence). The CDR3 nucleotides are TGTGCCAGCAGTTACATGGTCCCGGAGCAGCCCCAGCATTTT. This encodes CASSYMVPEQPQHF.

This rearrangement joins TRBV9 to TRBJ2-2, with 12 bases fitting TRBD2. Germline loops: CDR1 SGDLS, CDR2 YYNGEE. V lost 3 bases to trimming and J lost 8 bases; unmatched junction nucleotides: 5. There are 15 residues in the CDR3. The CDR3 nucleotides read TGTGCCAGCAGCGCCAGACTAGCGGGAGTTGGGGAGCTGTTTTTT. This encodes CASSARLAGVGELFF.

The rearrangement joins TRBV4-1 to TRBJ1-5; TRBD1 aligns across 7 bases. The V gene's germline CDR1 is MGHRA and CDR2 YSYEKL. The V gene end was trimmed by 0 bases and the J gene end by 3 bases; junction bases not matched to a gene: 5. The CDR3 consists of 16 residues. The CDR3 region is CASSQETGLINQPQHF. The CDR3 DNA sequence: TGCGCCAGCAGCCAAGAGACAGGGTTGATCAATCAGCCCCAGCATTTT.

The chain joins TRBV11-2 to TRBJ2-5; 10 nucleotides align to TRBD2. The J call may not be correct, given that the DNA end is closer to TRBJ2-7. CDR3 length: 14 amino acids. Germline CDR1 SGHAT, CDR2 FQNNGV. CDR3 in DNA: TGTGCCAGCAGCTTAGATAGCGGGGGGTACGAGCAGTACTTC. It codes for CASSLDSGGYEQYF.

Comments on this clone: One end of the junction varies from germline; a read error may be responsible. The genes are TRBV7-7 and TRBJ2-5; D possibly corresponds to TRBD2 (5 bases). CDR1 is SSHAT and CDR2 is FNYEAQ in the germline V gene (reference sequence). The CDR3 covers 15 residues. CDR3 loop: CASSPSGYSGETQYF. In nucleotides, the CDR3 is TGTGCTAGCAGCCCCAGCGGCTACTCGGGAGAGACCCAGTACTTC.

The CDR3 reads CASSPRAGGAETQYF. The CDR3 DNA reads TGTGCCAGCAGCCCCCGTGCGGGCGGGGCAGAGACCCAGTACTTC. The V and J genes are TRBV11-2 and TRBJ2-5; a possible D gene is TRBD2 (6 bases). V shed 5 bases and J shed 4 bases, with 17 bases lying between them. Per the germline V gene, CDR1 is SGHAT and CDR2 is FQNNGV. CDR3 length: 15 amino acids.

This sequence joins TRBV15 and TRBJ2-3; TRBD2 aligns across 10 bases. CDR1 LNHNV and CDR2 YYDKDF come from the germline V gene (reference sequence). V lost 4 bases to trimming and J lost 3 bases; unmatched junction nucleotides: 4. CDR3 size: 15 residues. The CDR3 region is CATSIGLAATDTQYF. CDR3 DNA sequence: TGTGCCACCAGCATAGGACTAGCGGCTACAGATACGCAGTATTTT.

The V gene is TRBV28, the J gene TRBJ1-2; D is perhaps TRBD1 (6 bases). The CDR3 contains 13 residues. Per germline, CDR1 MDHEN and CDR2 SYDVKM. V was shortened by 6 bases and J by 8 bases, with 16 bases between the two germline ends. In DNA, the CDR3 is TGTGCCAGCAGAACAGGGACCCTTTGGGGCTACACCTTC. It yields the protein CASRTGTLWGYTF.